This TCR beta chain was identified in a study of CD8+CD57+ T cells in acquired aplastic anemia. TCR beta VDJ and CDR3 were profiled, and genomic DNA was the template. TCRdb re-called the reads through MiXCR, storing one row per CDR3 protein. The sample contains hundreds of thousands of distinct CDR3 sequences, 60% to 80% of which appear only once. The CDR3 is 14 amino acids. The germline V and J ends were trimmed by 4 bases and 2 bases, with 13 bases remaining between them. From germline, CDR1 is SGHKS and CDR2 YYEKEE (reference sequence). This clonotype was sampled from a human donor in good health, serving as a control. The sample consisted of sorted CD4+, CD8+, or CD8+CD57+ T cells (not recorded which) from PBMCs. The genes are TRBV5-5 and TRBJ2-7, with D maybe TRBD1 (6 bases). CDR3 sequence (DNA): TGTGCCAGCAGCGAACTGACAGGTCCCTACGAGCAGTACTTC. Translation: CASSELTGPYEQYF.